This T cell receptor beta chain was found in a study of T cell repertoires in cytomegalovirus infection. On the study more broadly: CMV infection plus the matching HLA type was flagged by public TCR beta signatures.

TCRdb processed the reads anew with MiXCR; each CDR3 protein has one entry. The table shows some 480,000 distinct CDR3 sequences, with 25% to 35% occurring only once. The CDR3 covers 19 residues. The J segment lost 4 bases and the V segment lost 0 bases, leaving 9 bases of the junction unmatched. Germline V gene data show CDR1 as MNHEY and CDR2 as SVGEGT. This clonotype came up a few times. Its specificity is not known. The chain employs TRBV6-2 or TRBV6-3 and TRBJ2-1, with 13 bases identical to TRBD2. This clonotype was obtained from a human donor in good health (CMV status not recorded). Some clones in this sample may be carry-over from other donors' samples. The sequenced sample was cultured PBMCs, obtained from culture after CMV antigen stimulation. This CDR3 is CASSYSLGLAGARYNEQFF. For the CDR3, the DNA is TGTGCCAGCAGTTACTCGCTCGGACTAGCGGGAGCTAGGTACAATGAGCAGTTCTTC.